This T cell receptor beta chain was observed in a study of shared clonotypes between healthy human individuals. Whole-study findings and limits: An effect of sequencing depth on clonotype sharing among donors was expected. Clonotypes shared by all four sorted-subset donors had higher generation probabilities than non-shared clonotypes.

Sorted-subset replicate PCRs used 200 ng of genomic DNA. This amount corresponded to some 32,000 T cell genomes. The protocol was immunoSEQ multiplex PCR, while the TCRdb copy is restricted to in-frame clones and leaves out a portion. The sample lists 450,000 to 700,000 clones; less than 97% were seen once. About this clone: No antigen is known for it.

The naive CD8 fraction comprised CD45RO-negative cells positively selected for CCR7 and excluded terminally differentiated effector memory CD45RA+ cells. The germline V gene has CDR1 PRHDT and CDR2 FYEKMQ (reference sequence). The CDR3 consists of 18 residues. V shed 0 bases and J 3 bases; nucleotides not matched to a gene: 7. The chain couples TRBV13 to TRBJ2-2; TRBD2 matches 10 bases. The sequence was collected from a woman aged 25 to 39 in good health. Sample: naive CD8+ T cells sorted from blood. The chain's CDR3 is CASSLGSGRALYTGELFF. DNA for the CDR3: TGTGCCAGCAGCTTAGGGAGCGGGAGGGCCCTTTACACCGGGGAGCTGTTTTTT.